This entry lists 9 T cell receptor beta chains sequenced from one sample in a study of chemoradiotherapy in HPV16-positive cancers. Generated by immunoSEQ multiplex PCR, the TCRdb table keeps only in-frame clones and is missing some. Of approximately 52,000 clones listed, more than 90% are singletons. Sequencing used blood, obtained from a patient who underwent chemoradiotherapy. The receptors were gathered from a human donor with HPV-associated anogenital cancer.

The rearrangement joins TRBV7-8 to TRBJ2-1, with TRBD1 matching 8 bases. Trimming took 5 bases from V and 6 from J; bases not matched to a gene: 9. Germline-derived CDR1 and CDR2 are SGHVS and FQNEAQ. This CDR3 has 15 amino acids. The CDR3 DNA reads as TGTGCCAGCAGCCAACGACAGGGGATTGTCAATGAGCAGTTCTTC. The encoded protein is CASSQRQGIVNEQFF.

The rearrangement links TRBV6-6 to TRBJ1-2; no firm D call. Trimming removed 5 bases from V and 5 bases from J, with 6 bases in between. CDR3 length: 11 amino acids. Germline CDR1 MNHNY, CDR2 SVGAGI (reference sequence). The CDR3 is CASSDRYGYTF. In DNA, the CDR3 is TGTGCCAGCAGTGACCGATATGGCTACACCTTC.

J is TRBJ1-5 and V is TRBV18; perhaps TRBD1 as D (6 bases). This CDR3 is built from 12 residues. The ends were cut back, 0 bases at V and 11 bases at J, with 8 bases in the middle. Germline V gene sequence: CDR1 KGHSH, CDR2 LQKENI. Here the CDR3 DNA reads TGTGCCAGCTCACCACCGCAGGGGACCCAGCATTTT. This codes for CASSPPQGTQHF. Full variable domain (remainder filled in from reference TRBV18 and TRBJ1-5): NAGVMQNPRHLVRRRGQEARLRCSPMKGHSHVYWYRQLPEEGLKFMVYLQKENIIDESGMPKERFSAEFPKEGPSILRIQQVVRGDSAAYFCASSPPQGTQHFGDGTRLSIL.

The chain couples TRBV11-2 to TRBJ2-3; 12 positions agree with TRBD2. There are 16 residues in the CDR3. J was trimmed by 3 bases and V by 5 bases; bases with no gene match: 6. CDR1 is SGHAT, CDR2 FQNNGV, per germline. CDR3 sequence reads: CASSPSSGRGTDTQYF. CDR3 DNA: TGTGCCAGCAGCCCCTCTAGCGGGAGGGGGACAGATACGCAGTATTTT.

The chain carries TRBV5-6 and TRBJ1-5; no clear D gene. This CDR3 contains 13 residues. The germline V gene encodes CDR1 SGHDT and CDR2 YYEEEE. With 3 bases removed from V and 6 bases from J, the gap between germline ends came to 10 bases. CDR3 region: CASSSTGGQPQHF. CDR3 nucleotides: TGTGCCAGCAGCTCTACGGGTGGTCAGCCCCAGCATTTT.

CDR3 in DNA: TGTGCCAGCCGTGAGGTCGGGAACTATGGCTACACCTTC. Its protein product is CASREVGNYGYTF. The J gene is TRBJ1-2, the V gene TRBV27, with D unresolved. The CDR3 covers 13 residues. The germline V and J ends were trimmed by 8 bases and 2 bases, with 12 bases remaining between them. Germline CDR1 MNHEY, CDR2 SMNVEV (reference sequence).

V gene TRBV30 combines with J gene TRBJ1-3; no clear D gene. Deletions cut 3 bases from V and 0 bases from J, with 6 bases between. In germline, CDR1 is GTSNPN, CDR2 SVGIG (reference sequence). CDR3 length: 13 residues. The CDR3 DNA sequence: TGTGCCTGGAGGGGGAGCTCTGGAAACACCATATATTTT. This translates into CAWRGSSGNTIYF.

As DNA, the CDR3 is TGTGCCAGCACCATAAAAAAAGGAACTAATGAAAAACTGTTTTTT. This encodes CASTIKKGTNEKLFF. The chain recombines TRBV7-8 with TRBJ1-4, with D unclear. Germline CDR1 and CDR2: SGHVS and FQNEAQ. The CDR3 totals 15 residues. The V end lost 7 bases, the J end lost 1 base, and 13 bases lay between the germline ends. The complete variable domain, with remaining parts taken from reference TRBV7-8 and TRBJ1-4, reads GAGVSQSPRYKVAKRGQDVALRCDPISGHVSLFWYQQALGQGPEFLTYFQNEAQLDKSGLPSDRFFAERPEGSVSTLKIQRTQQEDSAVYLCASTIKKGTNEKLFFGSGTQLSVL.

The CDR3 is CASSVGQGSNSPLHF. CDR3 in DNA: TGTGCCAGCAGCGTTGGGCAGGGCTCGAATTCACCCCTCCACTTT. This chain joins TRBV9 and TRBJ1-6; weak D call: TRBD1 (5 bases). Trimming stripped 2 bases from V and 7 bases from J, with 13 bases between. The CDR3 runs 15 residues. Germline CDR1 and CDR2: SGDLS and YYNGEE. The complete variable domain, with remaining parts taken from reference TRBV9 and TRBJ1-6, reads DSGVTQTPKHLITATGQRVTLRCSPRSGDLSVYWYQQSLDQGLQFLIQYYNGEERAKGNILERFSAQQFPDLHSELNLSSLELGDSALYFCASSVGQGSNSPLHFGNGTRLTVT.